The 5 T cell receptor beta chains listed next were all sequenced from one sample in a study of shared clonotypes between healthy human individuals. The table came from immunoSEQ multiplex PCR; TCRdb's copy has only in-frame clones and leaves some out. The sample lists 2 million to 2.5 million clones; approximately 95% were seen once. Sequences were obtained from naive CD4+ T cells sorted from blood. This sample's subset: CD45RA+ positively selected. The receptors come from a man younger than 35 in good health.

The genes are TRBV5-4 and TRBJ2-7; D remains unclear. This CDR3 has 12 amino acids. Trimming removed 2 bases from V and 5 bases from J, with 8 bases in between. CDR1 and CDR2 from the germline V gene are SGHNT and YYREEE (reference sequence). The CDR3 nucleotides are TGTGCCAGCAGCTTTACGGAAAACGAGCAGTACTTC. This sequence encodes CASSFTENEQYF.

Regarding this clone: This sample also contains other DNA sequences that code for the same CDR3. The rearrangement links TRBV10-1 to TRBJ1-1, with D possibly TRBD1 on 6 matching bases. Germline CDR1 reads WNHNN; CDR2 reads SYGVQD (reference sequence). The CDR3 consists of 14 residues. V lost 2 bases and J 1 base, leaving 8 bases between the germline ends. The CDR3 region has the DNA TGCGCCAGCAGTGAGGGGGGCCGGAACACTGAAGCTTTCTTT. This gives the protein CASSEGGRNTEAFF.

The genes are TRBV10-3 and TRBJ2-3; 13 positions match TRBD2. The length of the CDR3 is 15 residues. In germline, CDR1 is ENHRY, CDR2 SYGVKD. The J segment lost 4 bases and the V segment lost 6 bases, leaving 4 bases of the junction unmatched. The CDR3 loop reads CAISFGLAGADTQYF. DNA of the CDR3: TGTGCCATCAGCTTCGGACTAGCGGGAGCAGATACGCAGTATTTT.

The chain employs TRBV4-1 and TRBJ2-7; 7 bases match TRBD2. The CDR3 covers 16 residues. Germline V gene lookup returns CDR1 MGHRA and CDR2 YSYEKL. V trimming: 4 bases; J trimming: 3 bases; junction bases outside the gene matches: 12. The CDR3, as DNA: TGCGCCAGCAGCCCCGAAGTTGGCGGGAGTCGCTACGAGCAGTACTTC. Translated: CASSPEVGGSRYEQYF.

V usage is TRBV14 and J usage is TRBJ1-3; D is uncertain. The length of the CDR3 is 13 residues. V was cut by 7 bases and J by 0 bases, with 7 bases left in between. Germline V CDR1 and CDR2: SGHDN, FVKESK. The CDR3 DNA sequence: TGTGCCAGCATGCAAGGCTCTGGAAACACCATATATTTT. It encodes CASMQGSGNTIYF.